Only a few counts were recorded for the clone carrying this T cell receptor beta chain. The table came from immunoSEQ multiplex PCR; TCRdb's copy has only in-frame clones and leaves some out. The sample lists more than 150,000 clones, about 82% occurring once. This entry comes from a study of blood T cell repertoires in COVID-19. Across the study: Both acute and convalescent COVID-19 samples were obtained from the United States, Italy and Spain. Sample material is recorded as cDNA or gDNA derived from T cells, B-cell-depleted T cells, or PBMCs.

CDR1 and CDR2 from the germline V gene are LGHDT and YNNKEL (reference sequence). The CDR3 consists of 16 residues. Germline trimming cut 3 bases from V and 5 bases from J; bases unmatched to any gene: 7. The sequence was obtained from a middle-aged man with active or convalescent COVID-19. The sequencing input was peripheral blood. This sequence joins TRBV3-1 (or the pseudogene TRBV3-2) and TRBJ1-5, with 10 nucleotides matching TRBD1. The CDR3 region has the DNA TGTGCCAGCAGCCAGGCCGGGACAGGGGATGATCAGCCCCAGCATTTT. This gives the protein CASSQAGTGDDQPQHF.